This T cell receptor beta chain was found in a study of OX40 agonist ivuxolimab in advanced cancers. Assay: immunoSEQ multiplex PCR; the TCRdb copy retains only in-frame clones and omits some. The data contain some 33,000 clones, about 92% of them seen just once; the ten biggest clones take up approximately 40%. Autoimmune disease history or systemic immunosuppression barred patients. V lost 5 bases and J lost 5, with 11 bases in between. CDR3 length: 13 residues. The germline CDR1 and CDR2 sequences are SGHVS and FNYEAQ. The TCR comes from an adult with an advanced solid tumor such as melanoma, head and neck, liver or kidney cancer. This material consisted of CD4+ or CD8+ T cells sorted from blood, taken in a trial of the OX40 agonist ivuxolimab. The chain joins TRBV7-6 to TRBJ2-3; no definite D call. The CDR3 DNA follows: TGTGCCAGCAGCCTCCCCTCGGGAGATACGCAGTATTTT. Translating it yields CASSLPSGDTQYF.